This entry lists 14 T cell receptor beta chains sequenced from one sample in a study of blood T cell repertoires in COVID-19. Clones were sequenced by immunoSEQ multiplex PCR, and TCRdb holds only the in-frame ones, with some missing. Of under 150,000 clones listed, over 60% are singletons. The sequencing input was peripheral blood. The receptor set was obtained from a woman aged 80 or over with acute or convalescent COVID-19.

This clone has only a few counts. The V and J genes are TRBV28 and TRBJ1-2; no firm D call. Trimming pared 5 bases from V and 8 bases from J, leaving 9 bases between. Germline CDR1 MDHEN, CDR2 SYDVKM. The CDR3 totals 11 residues. DNA of the CDR3: TGTGCCAGCAGTCAACTACGAGGCTACACCTTC. Amino acids: CASSQLRGYTF.

This clone was recorded once. V is TRBV4-2 and J is TRBJ1-2; a possible D gene is TRBD1 (5 bases). This CDR3 is built from 19 residues. Germline values: CDR1 LGHNA, CDR2 YNFKEQ. V lost 0 bases and J lost 7, with 27 bases in between. CDR3 in amino acids: CASSQDPHLGGGGKFGYTF. The CDR3, as DNA: TGTGCCAGCAGCCAAGATCCCCACCTGGGCGGGGGGGGGAAGTTTGGCTACACCTTC.

The chain joins TRBV18 to TRBJ2-7, with 10 bases identical to TRBD1. The germline V gene encodes CDR1 KGHSH and CDR2 LQKENI. The CDR3 totals 16 residues. V was clipped by 1 base and J by 8 bases; unmatched bases: 11. CDR3 loop: CASSPLSGTGVNKQYF. The CDR3 DNA reads TGTGCCAGCTCACCACTTTCCGGGACAGGGGTCAACAAGCAGTACTTC.

The CDR3 region has the DNA TGTGCCAGCAGTCCCCCACAGGGCGGGAGCTATTTACCTAGTACAGATACGCAGTATTTT. Its translation: CASSPPQGGSYLPSTDTQYF. V and J are TRBV6-2 or TRBV6-3 and TRBJ2-3; tentative D call: TRBD2 (7 bases). The CDR3 consists of 20 residues. Per the germline V gene, CDR1 is MNHEY and CDR2 is SVGEGT. The germline V and J ends were trimmed by 5 bases and 3 bases, with 30 bases remaining between them.

The chain joins TRBV19 to TRBJ2-2; 12 bases are a match to TRBD2. The CDR3 covers 15 residues. Germline assignment: CDR1 LNHDA and CDR2 SQIVND (reference sequence). The J segment lost 4 bases and the V segment lost 8 bases, leaving 5 bases of the junction unmatched. The CDR3 DNA sequence: TGTGCCAGTGAGGGGACTAGCGGGTTCACCGGGGAGCTGTTTTTT. Its translation is CASEGTSGFTGELFF.

The gene calls are TRBV7-3 and TRBJ1-1; D is uncertain. This CDR3 has 16 amino acids. Germline loops: CDR1 SGHTA, CDR2 FQGTGA. V lost 6 bases to trimming and J lost 2 bases, with 19 bases between them. CDR3 sequence (DNA): TGTGCCAGCAGTTTGTTTGGGGAGATCCCTAACACTGAAGCTTTCTTT. It translates to CASSLFGEIPNTEAFF. The whole variable domain, filled in from reference TRBV7-3 and TRBJ1-1, reads GAGVSQTPSNKVTEKGKYVELRCDPISGHTALYWYRQSLGQGPEFLIYFQGTGAADDSGLPNDRFFAVRPEGSVSTLKIQRTERGDSAVYLCASSLFGEIPNTEAFFGQGTRLTVV.

The count of this clone is one. V and J are TRBV5-1 and TRBJ2-3; 11 nucleotides align to TRBD2. Germline CDR1 and CDR2: SGHRS and YFSETQ. The length of the CDR3 is 18 residues. Trimming removed 4 bases from V and 0 bases from J; junction bases left unmatched: 10. Here the CDR3 reads CASSPQAGLAASTDTQYF. The CDR3 region has the DNA TGCGCCAGCAGCCCTCAGGCGGGACTAGCGGCCAGCACAGATACGCAGTATTTT. The full variable domain, rest sourced from reference TRBV5-1 and TRBJ2-3, is KAGVTQTPRYLIKTRGQQVTLSCSPISGHRSVSWYQQTPGQGLQFLFEYFSETQRNKGNFPGRFSGRQFSNSRSEMNVSTLELGDSALYLCASSPQAGLAASTDTQYFGPGTRLTVL.

This clone was observed a few times. The rearrangement joins TRBV6-5 to TRBJ2-7; a possible D gene is TRBD1 (5 bases). Germline-derived CDR1 and CDR2 are MNHEY and SVGAGI. Between the trimmed V and J ends, which lost 0 bases and 7 bases, there was a span of 16 bases. CDR3 length: 15 residues. CDR3 residues: CASSYSRVPGKEQYF. The CDR3 bases are TGTGCCAGCAGTTACTCCAGGGTCCCTGGTAAAGAGCAGTACTTC.

The rearrangement joins TRBV27 to TRBJ1-4; 8 nucleotides agree with TRBD1. Germline V gives CDR1 MNHEY, CDR2 SMNVEV (reference sequence). The ends lost 5 bases at V and 4 bases at J; junction bases unmatched: 9. This CDR3 has 16 amino acids. The CDR3 DNA sequence: TGTGCCAGCAGTCCGTGGGGACAGGCCAATAATGAAAAACTGTTTTTT. It translates to CASSPWGQANNEKLFF.

This rearrangement joins TRBV4-3 to TRBJ2-1, with D hard to call. Germline CDR1 reads LGHNA; CDR2 reads YSLEER. CDR3 length: 14 amino acids. Trimming cost V 3 bases and J 4 bases, with 10 bases left between them. CDR3 in amino acids: CASSQRLGYNEQFF. In nucleotides, the CDR3 is TGCGCCAGCAGCCAGCGGCTAGGATACAATGAGCAGTTCTTC.

This clone was counted a single time. The chain links TRBV7-7 to TRBJ2-3; TRBD1 matches 11 bases. This CDR3 contains 15 residues. The germline V gene encodes CDR1 SSHAT and CDR2 FNYEAQ (reference sequence). V gave up 3 bases and J gave up 4 bases; unmatched junction bases: 3. CDR3 residues: CASSLGQGDPDTQYF. The CDR3 bases are TGTGCCAGCAGCTTGGGACAGGGGGACCCAGATACGCAGTATTTT. Full variable domain (remainder filled in from reference TRBV7-7 and TRBJ2-3): GAGVSQSPRYKVTKRGQDVTLRCDPISSHATLYWYQQALGQGPEFLTYFNYEAQPDKSGLPSDRFSAERPEGSISTLTIQRTEQRDSAMYRCASSLGQGDPDTQYFGPGTRLTVL.

The genes are TRBV30 and TRBJ1-4, with a weak D call TRBD1 (6 bases). The CDR3 loop spans 13 amino acids. Deletions cut 7 bases from V and 7 bases from J, with 16 bases between. Germline CDR1 GTSNPN, CDR2 SVGIG (reference sequence). The CDR3 sequence is CAFQTGWSEKLFF. In DNA, the CDR3 is TGTGCCTTCCAGACAGGCTGGAGTGAAAAACTGTTTTTT.

The V gene is TRBV5-1, the J gene TRBJ1-2, with 10 bases matching TRBD1. The CDR3 loop spans 14 amino acids. Losses at the gene ends were 4 bases for V and 8 bases for J; bases not matched to a gene: 8. In germline, CDR1 is SGHRS, CDR2 YFSETQ. CDR3 sequence reads: CASSPGQGEWGYTF. CDR3 nucleotide sequence: TGCGCCAGCAGCCCCGGACAGGGGGAATGGGGCTACACCTTC.

This clone was seen more than once but under ten times. The chain recombines TRBV24-1 with TRBJ1-5; possibly TRBD1 for D (6 bases). Trimming removed 4 bases from V and 3 bases from J, with 30 bases in between. The CDR3 covers 21 residues. Germline values: CDR1 KGHDR, CDR2 SFDVKD. CDR3 protein: CATSDPLLGHRELLLNQPQHF. CDR3 coding DNA: TGTGCCACCAGTGACCCTCTTTTAGGGCACAGGGAGTTACTCCTCAATCAGCCCCAGCATTTT.